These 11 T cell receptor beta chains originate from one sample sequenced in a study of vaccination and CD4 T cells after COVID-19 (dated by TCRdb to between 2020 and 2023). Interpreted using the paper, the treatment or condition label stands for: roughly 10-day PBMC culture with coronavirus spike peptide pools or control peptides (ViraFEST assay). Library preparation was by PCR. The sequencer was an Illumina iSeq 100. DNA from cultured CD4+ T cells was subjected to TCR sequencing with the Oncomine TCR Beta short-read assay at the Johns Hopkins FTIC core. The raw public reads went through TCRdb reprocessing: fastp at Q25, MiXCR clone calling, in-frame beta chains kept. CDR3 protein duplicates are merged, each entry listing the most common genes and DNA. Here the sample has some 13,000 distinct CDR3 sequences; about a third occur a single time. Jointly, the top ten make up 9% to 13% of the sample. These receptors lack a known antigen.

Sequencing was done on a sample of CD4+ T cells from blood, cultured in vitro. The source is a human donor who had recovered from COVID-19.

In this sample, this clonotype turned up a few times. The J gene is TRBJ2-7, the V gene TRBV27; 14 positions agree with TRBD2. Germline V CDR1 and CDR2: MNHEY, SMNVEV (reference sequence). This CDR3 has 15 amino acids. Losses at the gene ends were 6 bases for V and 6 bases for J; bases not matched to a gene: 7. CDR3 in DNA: TGTGCCAGCAGAAACCCGGGACTAGCGGGAGTCGAGCAGTACTTC. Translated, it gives CASRNPGLAGVEQYF.

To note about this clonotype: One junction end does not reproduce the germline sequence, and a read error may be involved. CDR3 in DNA: TGTGCCAGCAGGGAGGGACGCCTGAACCCCGGGGAGCTGTTTTTT. The encoded protein is CASREGRLNPGELFF. The rearrangement links TRBV27 to TRBJ2-2; D perhaps matches TRBD2 (6 bases). The CDR3 consists of 15 residues. In germline, CDR1 is MNHEY, CDR2 SMNVEV (reference sequence).

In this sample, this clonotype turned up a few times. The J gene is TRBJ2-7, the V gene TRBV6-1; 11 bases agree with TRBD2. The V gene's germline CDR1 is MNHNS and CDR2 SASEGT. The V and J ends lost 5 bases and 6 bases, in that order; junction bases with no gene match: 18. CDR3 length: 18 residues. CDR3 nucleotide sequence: TGTGCCAGCAGTAGAACCGGGACTAGCGGTGCGGATGGGAGCGAGCAGTACTTC. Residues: CASSRTGTSGADGSEQYF.

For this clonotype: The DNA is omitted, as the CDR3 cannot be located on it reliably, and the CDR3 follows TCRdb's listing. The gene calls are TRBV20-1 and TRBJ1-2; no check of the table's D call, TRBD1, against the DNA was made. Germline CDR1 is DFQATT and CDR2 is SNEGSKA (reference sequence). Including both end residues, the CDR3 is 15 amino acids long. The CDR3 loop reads CSAGFSGGAGYGCTF.

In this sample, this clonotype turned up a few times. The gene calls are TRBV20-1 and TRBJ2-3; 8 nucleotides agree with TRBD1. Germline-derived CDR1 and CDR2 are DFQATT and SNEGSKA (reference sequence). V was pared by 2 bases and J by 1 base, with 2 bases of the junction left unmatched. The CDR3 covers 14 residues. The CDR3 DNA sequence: TGCAGTGCTAGACAGGGGGCCGGCACAGATACGCAGTATTTT. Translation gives CSARQGAGTDTQYF.

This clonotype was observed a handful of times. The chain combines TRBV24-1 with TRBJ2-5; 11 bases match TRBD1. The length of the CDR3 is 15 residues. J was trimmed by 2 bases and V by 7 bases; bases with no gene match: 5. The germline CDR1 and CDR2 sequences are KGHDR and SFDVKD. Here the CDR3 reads CATSRDRGDQETQYF. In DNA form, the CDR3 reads TGTGCCACCAGCCGGGACAGGGGGGATCAAGAGACCCAGTACTTC.

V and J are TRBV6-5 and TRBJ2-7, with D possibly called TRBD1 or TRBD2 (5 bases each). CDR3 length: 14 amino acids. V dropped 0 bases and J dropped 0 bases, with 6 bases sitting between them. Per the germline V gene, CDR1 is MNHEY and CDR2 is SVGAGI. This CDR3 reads CASSYSGGSYEQYF. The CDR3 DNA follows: TGTGCCAGCAGTTACTCTGGGGGCTCCTACGAGCAGTACTTC.

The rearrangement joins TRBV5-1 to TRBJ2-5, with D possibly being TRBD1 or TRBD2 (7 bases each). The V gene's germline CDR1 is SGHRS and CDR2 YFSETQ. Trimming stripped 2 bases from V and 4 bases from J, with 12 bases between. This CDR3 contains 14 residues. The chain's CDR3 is CASSLSRGGETQYF. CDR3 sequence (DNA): TGCGCCAGCAGCTTAAGCAGGGGGGGAGAGACCCAGTACTTC.

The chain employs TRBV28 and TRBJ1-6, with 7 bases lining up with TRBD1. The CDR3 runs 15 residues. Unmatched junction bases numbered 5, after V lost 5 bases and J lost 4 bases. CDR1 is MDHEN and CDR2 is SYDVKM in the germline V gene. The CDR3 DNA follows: TGTGCCAGCAGTCCACAGGGGAGTTATAATTCACCCCTCCACTTT. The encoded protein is CASSPQGSYNSPLHF.

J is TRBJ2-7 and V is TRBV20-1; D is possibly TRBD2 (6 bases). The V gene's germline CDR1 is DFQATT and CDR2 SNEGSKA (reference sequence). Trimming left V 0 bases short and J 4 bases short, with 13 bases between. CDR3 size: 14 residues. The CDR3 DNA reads TGCAGTGCTAGAGACCCCTGGGGGGTTTACGAGCAGTACTTC. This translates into CSARDPWGVYEQYF.

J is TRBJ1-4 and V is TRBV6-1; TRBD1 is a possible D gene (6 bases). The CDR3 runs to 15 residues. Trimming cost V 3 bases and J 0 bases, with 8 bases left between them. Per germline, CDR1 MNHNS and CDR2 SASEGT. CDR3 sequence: CASSDPGATNEKLFF. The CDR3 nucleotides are TGTGCCAGCAGTGATCCAGGGGCAACTAATGAAAAACTGTTTTTT.